This is a list of T cell receptor beta chains from one sample in a study of T cells in localized non-small cell lung cancer. The method was immunoSEQ multiplex PCR; TCRdb's version includes in-frame clones alone and lacks a portion of them. Among 50,000 to 70,000 clones, roughly nine tenths were seen once, and the ten largest hold just under 20%. Sequencing was performed on peripheral blood, taken before any cancer treatment. These receptors came from a man aged 40 to 70 with stage I lung adenocarcinoma. Both conserved end residues are part of each CDR3. The order of the fields is D gene, clone size, J gene, V gene, CDR3 protein, CDR3 DNA. D genes are given only for firm matches. The size of a clone is reported for some rows only, either as once, few or many, or as a class for expanded clones.

d_gene: -
abundance: once
j_gene: TRBJ2-1
v_gene: TRBV27
CDR3aa: CASRKRSYNEQFF
CDR3nt: TGTGCCAGCAGAAAGCGGTCCTACAATGAGCAGTTCTTC

d_gene: -
abundance: -
j_gene: TRBJ2-3
v_gene: TRBV7-9
CDR3aa: CASSPVAPTLGDTQYF
CDR3nt: TGTGCCAGCAGCCCCGTGGCTCCGACATTGGGGGATACGCAGTATTTT

d_gene: -
abundance: -
j_gene: TRBJ1-1
v_gene: TRBV7-8
CDR3aa: CASNSRTGGTEAFF
CDR3nt: TGTGCCAGCAACTCAAGGACGGGGGGCACTGAAGCTTTCTTT

d_gene: TRBD1
abundance: -
j_gene: TRBJ1-2
v_gene: TRBV29-1
CDR3aa: CSVWAGGNGYTF
CDR3nt: TGCAGCGTTTGGGCAGGGGGCAATGGCTACACCTTC

d_gene: -
abundance: -
j_gene: TRBJ2-7
v_gene: TRBV19
CDR3aa: CASSQAGINYEQYF
CDR3nt: TGTGCCAGTAGTCAGGCGGGGATTAACTACGAGCAGTACTTC

d_gene: -
abundance: -
j_gene: TRBJ2-6
v_gene: TRBV2
CDR3aa: CASSPLWGTGANVLTF
CDR3nt: TGTGCCAGCAGTCCTCTTTGGGGGACTGGGGCCAACGTCCTGACTTTC

d_gene: -
abundance: -
j_gene: TRBJ2-2
v_gene: TRBV7-3
CDR3aa: CASSLSLVPGELFF
CDR3nt: TGTGCCAGCAGCTTAAGCCTAGTCCCCGGGGAGCTGTTTTTT

d_gene: TRBD1
abundance: -
j_gene: TRBJ1-1
v_gene: TRBV7-8
CDR3aa: CASSLDRMNTEAFF
CDR3nt: TGTGCCAGCAGCCTGGACAGGATGAACACTGAAGCTTTCTTT

d_gene: TRBD2
abundance: once
j_gene: TRBJ2-5
v_gene: TRBV7-8
CDR3aa: CASSPLWGGQETQYF
CDR3nt: TGTGCCAGCAGCCCTCTCTGGGGGGGTCAAGAGACCCAGTACTTC

d_gene: -
abundance: -
j_gene: TRBJ2-7
v_gene: TRBV7-2
CDR3aa: CASSHGGGIGYLIYEQYF
CDR3nt: TGTGCCAGCAGCCATGGGGGTGGGATCGGTTACTTAATCTACGAGCAGTACTTC

d_gene: -
abundance: -
j_gene: TRBJ1-1
v_gene: TRBV9
CDR3aa: CASTPGGELNTEAFF
CDR3nt: TGTGCCAGCACCCCCGGGGGAGAGCTGAACACTGAAGCTTTCTTT

d_gene: TRBD1
abundance: -
j_gene: TRBJ2-3
v_gene: TRBV7-9
CDR3aa: CASSLRGLTDTQYF
CDR3nt: TGTGCCAGCAGCCTCAGGGGGCTCACAGATACGCAGTATTTT

d_gene: -
abundance: few
j_gene: TRBJ1-1
v_gene: TRBV7-9
CDR3aa: CASSWDNTEAFF
CDR3nt: TGTGCCAGCAGCTGGGACAACACTGAAGCTTTCTTT

d_gene: TRBD1
abundance: -
j_gene: TRBJ1-2
v_gene: TRBV28
CDR3aa: CASRDSLYGYTF
CDR3nt: TGTGCCAGCCGGGACAGCCTCTATGGCTACACCTTC

d_gene: -
abundance: -
j_gene: TRBJ2-1
v_gene: TRBV6-1
CDR3aa: CASSEKRYNEQFF
CDR3nt: TGTGCCAGCAGTGAGAAGCGGTACAATGAGCAGTTCTTC

d_gene: -
abundance: -
j_gene: TRBJ1-4
v_gene: TRBV30
CDR3aa: CAWSVTTNEKLFF
CDR3nt: TGTGCCTGGAGTGTTACAACTAATGAAAAACTGTTTTTT

d_gene: TRBD1
abundance: few
j_gene: TRBJ1-1
v_gene: TRBV30
CDR3aa: CAWMPGGMNTEAFF
CDR3nt: TGTGCCTGGATGCCAGGGGGGATGAATACTGAAGCTTTCTTT

d_gene: -
abundance: -
j_gene: TRBJ2-7
v_gene: TRBV2
CDR3aa: CASSGVINSYEQYF
CDR3nt: TGTGCCAGCAGTGGGGTCATCAACTCCTACGAGCAGTACTTC

d_gene: TRBD2
abundance: -
j_gene: TRBJ2-1
v_gene: TRBV11-2
CDR3aa: CASSRKKLAGSGRANEQFF
CDR3nt: TGTGCCAGCAGCCGAAAGAAGCTAGCGGGATCCGGGAGGGCCAATGAGCAGTTCTTC

d_gene: TRBD2
abundance: -
j_gene: TRBJ2-1
v_gene: TRBV19
CDR3aa: CASSIASGVNEQFF
CDR3nt: TGTGCCAGTAGTATAGCTAGCGGAGTCAATGAGCAGTTCTTC

d_gene: TRBD2
abundance: -
j_gene: TRBJ2-7
v_gene: TRBV7-2
CDR3aa: CASSVSGLRSYEQYF
CDR3nt: TGTGCCAGCAGCGTTAGCGGGTTGCGGTCCTACGAGCAGTACTTC

d_gene: TRBD2
abundance: few
j_gene: TRBJ2-3
v_gene: TRBV9
CDR3aa: CASSVGTSGTSTDTQYF
CDR3nt: TGTGCCAGCAGCGTAGGCACTAGCGGGACCAGCACAGATACGCAGTATTTT

d_gene: -
abundance: once
j_gene: TRBJ2-3
v_gene: TRBV7-3
CDR3aa: CASSPSGTDTQYF
CDR3nt: TGTGCCAGCAGCCCATCAGGAACAGATACGCAGTATTTT

d_gene: TRBD1
abundance: few
j_gene: TRBJ2-6
v_gene: TRBV5-1
CDR3aa: CASSLGTDGTGAAGANVLTF
CDR3nt: TGCGCCAGCAGCTTGGGGACGGACGGGACAGGGGCGGCAGGGGCCAACGTCCTGACTTTC

d_gene: TRBD2
abundance: -
j_gene: TRBJ2-3
v_gene: TRBV4-2
CDR3aa: CASSQVLFGGGTDTQYF
CDR3nt: TGTGCCAGCAGCCAAGTCCTGTTTGGGGGGGGCACAGATACGCAGTATTTT

d_gene: -
abundance: -
j_gene: TRBJ2-7
v_gene: TRBV5-4
CDR3aa: CASSLDPIMNEQYF
CDR3nt: TGTGCCAGCAGCTTGGACCCGATTATGAACGAGCAGTACTTC

d_gene: -
abundance: -
j_gene: TRBJ2-2
v_gene: TRBV6-6
CDR3aa: CASRPSGGLVVGELFF
CDR3nt: TGTGCCAGCAGACCCAGTGGTGGGCTAGTCGTCGGGGAGCTGTTTTTT